This TCR beta chain derives from a study of T cell repertoires in cytomegalovirus infection. One entry per CDR3 protein, called by TCRdb with MiXCR from the reads. In the table there are about 310,000 distinct CDR3 sequences, 17% of which are singletons. Study conclusions and caveats: Public TCR beta family frequency separated CMV-and-HLA carriers, including in an independent cohort.

This clonotype has a handful of counts. What it binds is unknown. The germline V and J ends were trimmed by 10 bases and 0 bases, with 1 base remaining between them. The CDR3 runs to 10 residues. Germline lookup yields CDR1 SNHLY and CDR2 FYNNEI. Material for sequencing was PBMCs. This chain joins TRBV2 and TRBJ1-3; D uncertain. The sequence was obtained from a human donor in good health (CMV status not recorded). Some clones in this sample may be carry-over from other donors' samples. In nucleotides, the CDR3 is TGTGCCACCTCTGGAAACACCATATATTTT. Its protein product is CATSGNTIYF.